This TCR beta chain was retrieved from a study of control samples from healthy donors and cancer patients (dated by TCRdb to between 2020 and 2021). The method behind the library was the immunoSEQ multiplex PCR assay. What TCRdb holds here is the immuneACCESS table cut down to in-frame rearrangements. Part of the clones is not present; checked against another copy, under half of the missing clones reflect an unresolved V gene, and the others are unexplained. The sample records over 25,000 clones, around nine tenths of which are singletons. Of the sample, about 1.6% falls within the top ten clones. Remarks on this clone: The antigen it recognizes is unknown. Nothing much larger sits one base from this clone, and base qualities are not available.

The material sequenced was PBMCs. The sequence was collected from a woman aged 40 to 49 with lung cancer.

The CDR3 is CASSHKSGNTIYF. The DNA sequence follows: TGTGCCAGCAGCCATAAGTCCGGAAACACCATATATTTT. Here the chain combines TRBV16 and TRBJ1-3, with the D gene uncertain. CDR1 KGHSY and CDR2 FQNENV were looked up in the germline V gene. Reading from cysteine to phenylalanine, the CDR3 counts 13 amino acids. The DNA shown is the 39-base CDR3, in frame from base 1. V gives up 3 bases and J gives up 4 bases, and the segment between their germline ends measures 7 bases.